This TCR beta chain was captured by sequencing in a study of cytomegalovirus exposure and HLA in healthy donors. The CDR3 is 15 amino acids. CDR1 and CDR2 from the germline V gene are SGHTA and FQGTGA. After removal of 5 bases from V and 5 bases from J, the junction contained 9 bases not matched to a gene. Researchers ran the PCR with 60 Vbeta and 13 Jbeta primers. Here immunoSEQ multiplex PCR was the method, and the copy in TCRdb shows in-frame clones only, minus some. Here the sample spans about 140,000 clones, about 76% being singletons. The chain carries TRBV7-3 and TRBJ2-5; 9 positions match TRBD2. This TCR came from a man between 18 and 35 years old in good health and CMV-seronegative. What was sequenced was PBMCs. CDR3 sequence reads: CASSLLGGGAETQYF. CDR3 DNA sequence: TGTGCCAGCAGCCTCCTGGGCGGGGGGGCGGAGACCCAGTACTTC.